This is a list of T cell receptor beta chains from one sample in a study of blood T cell repertoires in COVID-19. Assay used: immunoSEQ multiplex PCR; TCRdb lists only in-frame clones, some missing. The table records roughly 170,000 clones, about 87% of them present only once. The specimen was peripheral blood. Every receptor here comes from a man aged 55 to 70 with acute or convalescent COVID-19. Each CDR3 is given with its conserved first and last residue. The D gene is left open where the match is weak. The listing skips clone size in some rows; elsewhere it reads once, few, many or a size class.

NA NA TRBJ1-6 TRBV7-9 CASSRVGGNSPLHF TGTGCCAGCAGCCGGGTTGGAGGGAATTCACCCCTCCACTTT
NA few TRBJ1-1 TRBV25-1 CASSGYRATEAFF TGTGCCAGCAGTGGATACAGGGCCACTGAAGCTTTCTTT
NA NA TRBJ1-1 TRBV29-1 CSVGEAGGTEAFF TGCAGCGTTGGGGAGGCGGGGGGAACTGAAGCTTTCTTT
NA NA TRBJ1-6 TRBV14 CASSLRTVNSPLHF TGTGCCAGCAGCCTACGGACAGTGAATTCACCCCTCCACTTT
NA NA TRBJ1-2 TRBV5-1 CASSLGGQSEFNYGYTF TGCGCCAGCAGCTTGGGGGGGCAGTCAGAATTCAACTATGGCTACACCTTC
TRBD2 NA TRBJ2-5 TRBV5-4 CASSSQPAGRETQYF TGTGCCAGCAGCTCGCAGCCAGCGGGGAGGGAGACCCAGTACTTC
TRBD1 NA TRBJ1-5 TRBV6-2/TRBV6-3 CASSYKGRQGDSNQPQHF TGTGCCAGCAGTTACAAGGGCCGACAGGGGGATAGCAATCAGCCCCAGCATTTT
NA NA TRBJ2-4 TRBV6-1 CASSESAQGIQYF TGTGCCAGCAGTGAATCGGCCCAGGGCATTCAGTACTTC
TRBD2 NA TRBJ2-1 TRBV7-2 CASSLQREGEQFF TGTGCCAGCAGCCTCCAGCGGGAAGGGGAGCAGTTCTTC
NA NA TRBJ2-2 TRBV19 CASSILSTGELFF TGTGCCAGTAGTATCCTCTCCACCGGGGAGCTGTTTTTT
NA NA TRBJ1-2 TRBV5-6 CASSLVQGLYGYTF TGTGCCAGCAGCTTGGTCCAGGGACTCTATGGCTACACCTTC
TRBD1 NA TRBJ1-6 TRBV6-1 CASSESGTGVPLHF TGTGCCAGCAGTGAAAGTGGGACAGGGGTACCCCTCCACTTT
NA NA TRBJ2-7 TRBV7-2 CASSSQVGRTHEQYF TGTGCCAGCAGCTCCCAGGTCGGGAGAACCCACGAGCAGTACTTC
TRBD2 NA TRBJ2-7 TRBV6-5 CASTSGRARSEQYF TGTGCCAGCACTAGCGGGAGGGCCCGGAGCGAGCAGTACTTC
TRBD1 NA TRBJ2-7 TRBV19 CASSISGTVLYEQYF TGTGCCAGTAGTATATCCGGGACAGTCCTCTACGAGCAGTACTTC